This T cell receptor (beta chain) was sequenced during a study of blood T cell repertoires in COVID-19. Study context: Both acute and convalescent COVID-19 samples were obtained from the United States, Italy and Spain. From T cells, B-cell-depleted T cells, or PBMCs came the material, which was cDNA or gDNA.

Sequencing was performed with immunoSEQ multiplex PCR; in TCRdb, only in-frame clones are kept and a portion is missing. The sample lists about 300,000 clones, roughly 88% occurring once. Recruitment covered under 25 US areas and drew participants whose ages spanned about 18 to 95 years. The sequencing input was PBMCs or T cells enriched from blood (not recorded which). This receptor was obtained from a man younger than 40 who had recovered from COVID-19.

DNA of the CDR3: TGTGCCAGCAGTTTGGGGGGACAGCCTTATGGCTACACCTTC. Its protein product is CASSLGGQPYGYTF. The gene calls are TRBV27 and TRBJ1-2; 7 bases line up with TRBD1. Unmatched junction bases numbered 6, after V lost 3 bases and J lost 5 bases. The CDR3 extends over 14 amino acids. Germline CDR1 reads MNHEY; CDR2 reads SMNVEV (reference sequence).